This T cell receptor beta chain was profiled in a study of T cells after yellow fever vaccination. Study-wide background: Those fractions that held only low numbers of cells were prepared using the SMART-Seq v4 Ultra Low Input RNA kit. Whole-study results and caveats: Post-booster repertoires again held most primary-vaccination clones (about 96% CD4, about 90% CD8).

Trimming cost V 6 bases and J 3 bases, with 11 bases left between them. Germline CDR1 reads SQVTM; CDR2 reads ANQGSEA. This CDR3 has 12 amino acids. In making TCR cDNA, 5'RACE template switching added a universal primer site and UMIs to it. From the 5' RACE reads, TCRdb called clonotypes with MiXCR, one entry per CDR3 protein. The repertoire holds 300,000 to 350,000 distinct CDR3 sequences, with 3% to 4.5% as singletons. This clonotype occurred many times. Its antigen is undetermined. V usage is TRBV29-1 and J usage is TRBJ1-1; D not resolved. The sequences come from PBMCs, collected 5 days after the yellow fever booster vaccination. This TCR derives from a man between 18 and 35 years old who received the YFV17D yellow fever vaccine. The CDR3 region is CSVSDGYTEAFF. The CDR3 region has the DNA TGCAGCGTGTCCGACGGATACACTGAAGCTTTCTTT.